This is a list of T cell receptor beta chains from one sample in a study of blood T cell repertoires in COVID-19. The protocol was immunoSEQ multiplex PCR, while the TCRdb copy is restricted to in-frame clones and leaves out a portion. The table records roughly 410,000 clones, roughly 90% of them present only once. Sequencing used peripheral blood. These receptors originate from a woman aged 40 to 50 with COVID-19, enrolled during active disease. The CDR3 runs from the conserved cysteine through the conserved F or W. Each record gives: V gene, D gene, J gene, clone size, CDR3 protein, CDR3 DNA. D genes are given only for firm matches. Size tells how often a clone was seen (once, few, many) or the class of an expanded clone, and some rows leave it out.

v_gene: TRBV7-9; d_gene: .; j_gene: TRBJ1-1; abundance: .; CDR3aa: CASSLVQGNTEAFF; CDR3nt: TGTGCCAGCAGCTTAGTTCAGGGGAACACTGAAGCTTTCTTT
v_gene: TRBV5-1; d_gene: .; j_gene: TRBJ1-1; abundance: .; CDR3aa: CASSLGGPEAFF; CDR3nt: TGCGCCAGCAGCTTGGGGGGGCCTGAAGCTTTCTTT
v_gene: TRBV28; d_gene: .; j_gene: TRBJ1-5; abundance: .; CDR3aa: CASSLLQETQPQHF; CDR3nt: TGTGCCAGCAGTTTATTACAGGAGACTCAGCCCCAGCATTTT
v_gene: TRBV28; d_gene: TRBD2; j_gene: TRBJ2-1; abundance: .; CDR3aa: CASSFSSGSSYNEQFF; CDR3nt: TGTGCCAGCAGTTTCTCTAGCGGGAGCTCCTACAATGAGCAGTTCTTC
v_gene: TRBV6-5; d_gene: .; j_gene: TRBJ2-7; abundance: few; CDR3aa: CASSPQGSEQYF; CDR3nt: TGTGCCAGCAGTCCACAGGGAAGCGAGCAGTACTTC
v_gene: TRBV28; d_gene: .; j_gene: TRBJ1-1; abundance: .; CDR3aa: CASSLRTVNTEAFF; CDR3nt: TGTGCCAGCAGTTTAAGGACTGTGAACACTGAAGCTTTCTTT
v_gene: TRBV5-1; d_gene: .; j_gene: TRBJ2-5; abundance: .; CDR3aa: CASSLSQRGETQYF; CDR3nt: TGCGCCAGCAGCTTGTCCCAGCGTGGAGAGACCCAGTACTTC
v_gene: TRBV7-2; d_gene: TRBD2; j_gene: TRBJ2-1; abundance: .; CDR3aa: CASSSPGGRNNEQFF; CDR3nt: TGTGCCAGCAGCTCCCCGGGGGGGCGAAACAATGAGCAGTTCTTC
v_gene: TRBV29-1; d_gene: .; j_gene: TRBJ2-5; abundance: few; CDR3aa: CSCGLQETQYF; CDR3nt: TGCAGCTGTGGGCTCCAAGAGACCCAGTACTTC
v_gene: TRBV2; d_gene: TRBD1; j_gene: TRBJ1-2; abundance: .; CDR3aa: CASRGTGRFRGYGYTF; CDR3nt: TGTGCCAGCAGGGGGACAGGACGGTTTCGTGGCTATGGCTACACCTTC
v_gene: TRBV6-5; d_gene: .; j_gene: TRBJ1-6; abundance: .; CDR3aa: CASTREGSPLHF; CDR3nt: TGTGCCAGCACTCGAGAGGGATCACCCCTCCACTTT
v_gene: TRBV7-2; d_gene: .; j_gene: TRBJ1-4; abundance: .; CDR3aa: CASSLRLGVREKLFF; CDR3nt: TGTGCCAGCAGCTTAAGGTTGGGAGTTCGTGAAAAACTGTTTTTT
v_gene: TRBV19; d_gene: .; j_gene: TRBJ2-7; abundance: few; CDR3aa: CASSRDISYEQYF; CDR3nt: TGTGCCAGTAGTAGGGACATCTCCTACGAGCAGTACTTC
v_gene: TRBV6-5; d_gene: .; j_gene: TRBJ2-7; abundance: .; CDR3aa: CASSYRGSYEQYF; CDR3nt: TGTGCCAGCAGTTATCGGGGCTCCTACGAGCAGTACTTC
v_gene: TRBV19; d_gene: TRBD1; j_gene: TRBJ1-6; abundance: once; CDR3aa: CASSPGQSGSYNSPLHF; CDR3nt: TGTGCCAGTAGTCCGGGACAGAGCGGCTCCTATAATTCACCCCTCCACTTT
v_gene: TRBV27; d_gene: TRBD2; j_gene: TRBJ2-3; abundance: few; CDR3aa: CASSDRAGADTQYF; CDR3nt: TGTGCCAGCAGTGACAGAGCGGGGGCAGATACGCAGTATTTT
v_gene: TRBV28; d_gene: TRBD1; j_gene: TRBJ1-5; abundance: .; CDR3aa: CASSSPGQGTPQHF; CDR3nt: TGTGCCAGCAGTTCACCGGGACAGGGAACGCCCCAGCATTTT
v_gene: TRBV19; d_gene: .; j_gene: TRBJ1-5; abundance: .; CDR3aa: CASSNFGPQGNQPQHF; CDR3nt: TGTGCCAGTAGTAACTTTGGGCCACAGGGCAATCAGCCCCAGCATTTT
v_gene: TRBV29-1; d_gene: .; j_gene: TRBJ2-1; abundance: .; CDR3aa: CSVGGDSYNEQFF; CDR3nt: TGCAGCGTCGGAGGGGACAGTTACAATGAGCAGTTCTTC
v_gene: TRBV27; d_gene: TRBD1; j_gene: TRBJ1-4; abundance: .; CDR3aa: CASSSDRGREKLFF; CDR3nt: TGTGCCAGCAGTTCCGACAGGGGGAGGGAAAAACTGTTTTTT
v_gene: TRBV24-1; d_gene: .; j_gene: TRBJ2-5; abundance: .; CDR3aa: CATSEPRTEETQYF; CDR3nt: TGTGCCACCAGTGAACCGAGGACAGAAGAGACCCAGTACTTC
v_gene: TRBV27; d_gene: .; j_gene: TRBJ1-1; abundance: .; CDR3aa: CASTPLGRGNTEAFF; CDR3nt: TGTGCCAGCACTCCTTTAGGACGGGGGAACACTGAAGCTTTCTTT
v_gene: TRBV4-1; d_gene: .; j_gene: TRBJ2-1; abundance: .; CDR3aa: CASSQVEDNEQFF; CDR3nt: TGCGCCAGCAGCCAAGTAGAGGACAATGAGCAGTTCTTC
v_gene: TRBV3-1/TRBV3-2; d_gene: .; j_gene: TRBJ1-1; abundance: .; CDR3aa: CASSRKRRDSGTEAFF; CDR3nt: TGTGCCAGCAGCCGCAAGAGGAGAGACTCAGGGACTGAAGCTTTCTTT
v_gene: TRBV19; d_gene: TRBD1; j_gene: TRBJ2-2; abundance: .; CDR3aa: CASSASGTGFSGELFF; CDR3nt: TGTGCCAGTAGTGCCTCCGGGACAGGCTTTTCCGGGGAGCTGTTTTTT
v_gene: TRBV19; d_gene: TRBD1; j_gene: TRBJ2-7; abundance: .; CDR3aa: CASSSNRGSHYEQYF; CDR3nt: TGTGCCAGTAGTTCGAACAGGGGGAGTCACTACGAGCAGTACTTC
v_gene: TRBV9; d_gene: .; j_gene: TRBJ2-3; abundance: .; CDR3aa: CASSVVGSSDTQYF; CDR3nt: TGTGCCAGCAGCGTAGTTGGTAGTTCAGATACGCAGTATTTT
v_gene: TRBV3-1/TRBV3-2; d_gene: .; j_gene: TRBJ2-1; abundance: .; CDR3aa: CASSRDFLGEQFF; CDR3nt: TGTGCCAGCAGCCGGGACTTTCTAGGTGAGCAGTTCTTC
v_gene: TRBV15; d_gene: .; j_gene: TRBJ1-5; abundance: .; CDR3aa: CATSRDSQPQHF; CDR3nt: TGTGCCACCAGCAGAGATAGTCAGCCCCAGCATTTT
v_gene: TRBV9; d_gene: .; j_gene: TRBJ2-1; abundance: once; CDR3aa: CASSPREPYYNEQFF; CDR3nt: TGTGCCAGCAGCCCACGGGAGCCTTACTACAATGAGCAGTTCTTC
v_gene: TRBV7-2; d_gene: TRBD2; j_gene: TRBJ2-7; abundance: .; CDR3aa: CASSLRASGSYEQYF; CDR3nt: TGTGCCAGCAGCTTACGGGCTAGCGGTTCCTACGAGCAGTACTTC
v_gene: TRBV2; d_gene: .; j_gene: TRBJ1-1; abundance: .; CDR3aa: CASSEVGTGRSTEAFF; CDR3nt: TGTGCCAGCAGTGAAGTGGGGACGGGGAGGAGCACTGAAGCTTTCTTT
v_gene: TRBV30; d_gene: .; j_gene: TRBJ2-7; abundance: .; CDR3aa: CAWSPRDNYEQYF; CDR3nt: TGTGCCTGGAGTCCCCGGGACAACTACGAGCAGTACTTC
v_gene: TRBV3-1/TRBV3-2; d_gene: .; j_gene: TRBJ1-2; abundance: .; CDR3aa: CASSQGTYGYTF; CDR3nt: TGTGCCAGCAGCCAAGGCACTTATGGCTACACCTTC
v_gene: TRBV28; d_gene: .; j_gene: TRBJ2-3; abundance: once; CDR3aa: CASSLHRRSTDTQYF; CDR3nt: TGTGCCAGCAGTTTGCACAGGAGAAGCACAGATACGCAGTATTTT
v_gene: TRBV28; d_gene: .; j_gene: TRBJ1-2; abundance: .; CDR3aa: CASGRENYGYTF; CDR3nt: TGTGCCAGCGGACGGGAGAACTATGGCTACACCTTC
v_gene: TRBV27; d_gene: TRBD1; j_gene: TRBJ2-4; abundance: .; CDR3aa: CASSDRGPKNIQYF; CDR3nt: TGTGCCAGCAGTGACAGGGGGCCGAAAAACATTCAGTACTTC
v_gene: TRBV9; d_gene: TRBD2; j_gene: TRBJ2-2; abundance: .; CDR3aa: CASTPTAGGITGELFF; CDR3nt: TGTGCCAGCACCCCAACGGCGGGAGGAATCACCGGGGAGCTGTTTTTT
v_gene: TRBV18; d_gene: .; j_gene: TRBJ1-1; abundance: .; CDR3aa: CASSPAATEAFF; CDR3nt: TGTGCCAGCTCACCGGCTGCAACTGAAGCTTTCTTT
v_gene: TRBV6-2/TRBV6-3; d_gene: TRBD2; j_gene: TRBJ2-3; abundance: .; CDR3aa: CASSRGADTQYF; CDR3nt: TGTGCCAGCAGCCGGGGGGCAGATACGCAGTATTTT
v_gene: TRBV7-2; d_gene: TRBD1; j_gene: TRBJ2-5; abundance: once; CDR3aa: CASSLSSGTEGVTQYF; CDR3nt: TGTGCCAGCAGCTTATCTTCCGGGACAGAGGGAGTGACCCAGTACTTC
v_gene: TRBV5-1; d_gene: .; j_gene: TRBJ1-1; abundance: once; CDR3aa: CASSFGGSSSNTEAFF; CDR3nt: TGCGCCAGCAGCTTTGGCGGATCCTCATCGAACACTGAAGCTTTCTTT
v_gene: TRBV30; d_gene: TRBD1; j_gene: TRBJ2-7; abundance: .; CDR3aa: CAWSKQAGGPYEQYF; CDR3nt: TGTGCCTGGAGTAAGCAGGCAGGGGGTCCGTACGAGCAGTACTTC
v_gene: TRBV30; d_gene: .; j_gene: TRBJ1-4; abundance: .; CDR3aa: CAWSWAGEKLFF; CDR3nt: TGTGCCTGGAGCTGGGCAGGTGAAAAACTGTTTTTT
v_gene: TRBV27; d_gene: TRBD1; j_gene: TRBJ2-2; abundance: few; CDR3aa: CASSFRQGARELFF; CDR3nt: TGTGCCAGCAGTTTTCGACAGGGGGCAAGGGAGCTGTTTTTT
v_gene: TRBV9; d_gene: TRBD1; j_gene: TRBJ2-3; abundance: .; CDR3aa: CASSFAGDRVTDTQYF; CDR3nt: TGTGCCAGCAGCTTCGCCGGGGACAGGGTGACAGATACGCAGTATTTT
v_gene: TRBV9; d_gene: .; j_gene: TRBJ1-6; abundance: .; CDR3aa: CASSVGHYNSPLHF; CDR3nt: TGTGCCAGCAGCGTAGGGCATTATAATTCACCCCTCCACTTT
v_gene: TRBV6-7; d_gene: .; j_gene: TRBJ1-2; abundance: .; CDR3aa: CASSHRPTVKARRGYTF; CDR3nt: TGTGCCAGCAGTCACCGTCCGACAGTCAAGGCAAGACGGGGCTACACCTTC
v_gene: TRBV5-4; d_gene: .; j_gene: TRBJ2-1; abundance: .; CDR3aa: CASSDTFRNNEQFF; CDR3nt: TGTGCCAGCAGCGACACCTTTAGAAACAATGAGCAGTTCTTC
v_gene: TRBV18; d_gene: .; j_gene: TRBJ1-1; abundance: .; CDR3aa: CASSPRGGLNTEAFF; CDR3nt: TGTGCCAGCTCACCACGGGGGGGGCTTAACACTGAAGCTTTCTTT
v_gene: TRBV30; d_gene: TRBD2; j_gene: TRBJ2-7; abundance: .; CDR3aa: CAGYPRGGRTYEQYF; CDR3nt: TGTGCCGGCTACCCTCGGGGAGGGCGCACCTACGAGCAGTACTTC
v_gene: TRBV7-2; d_gene: .; j_gene: TRBJ2-3; abundance: .; CDR3aa: CASSLVLPGDTQYF; CDR3nt: TGTGCCAGCAGCTTAGTGCTCCCGGGGGATACGCAGTATTTT
v_gene: TRBV7-9; d_gene: TRBD2; j_gene: TRBJ2-1; abundance: few; CDR3aa: CASSLVTLAGGPNEQFF; CDR3nt: TGTGCCAGCAGCTTAGTAACACTAGCGGGAGGGCCAAATGAGCAGTTCTTC
v_gene: TRBV5-1; d_gene: .; j_gene: TRBJ2-3; abundance: .; CDR3aa: CASSLVGGVDTQYF; CDR3nt: TGCGCCAGCAGCTTGGTCGGGGGAGTGGATACGCAGTATTTT